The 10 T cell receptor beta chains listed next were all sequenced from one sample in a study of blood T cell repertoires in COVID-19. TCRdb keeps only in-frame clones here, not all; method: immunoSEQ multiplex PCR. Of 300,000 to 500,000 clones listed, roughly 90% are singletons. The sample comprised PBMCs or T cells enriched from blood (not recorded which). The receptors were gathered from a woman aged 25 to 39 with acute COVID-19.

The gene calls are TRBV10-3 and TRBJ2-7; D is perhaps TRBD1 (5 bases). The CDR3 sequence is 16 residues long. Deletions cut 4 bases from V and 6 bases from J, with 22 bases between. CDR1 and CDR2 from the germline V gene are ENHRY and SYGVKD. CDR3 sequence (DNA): TGTGCCATCAGTGGCAGGGTCCGCAATGAGATCGGCGAGCAGTACTTC. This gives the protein CAISGRVRNEIGEQYF.

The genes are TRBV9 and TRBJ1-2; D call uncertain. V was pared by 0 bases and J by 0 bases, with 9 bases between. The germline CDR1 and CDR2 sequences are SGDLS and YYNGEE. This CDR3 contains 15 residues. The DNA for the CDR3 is TGTGCCAGCAGCGTAGACGACGGGTCTAACTATGGCTACACCTTC. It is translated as CASSVDDGSNYGYTF.

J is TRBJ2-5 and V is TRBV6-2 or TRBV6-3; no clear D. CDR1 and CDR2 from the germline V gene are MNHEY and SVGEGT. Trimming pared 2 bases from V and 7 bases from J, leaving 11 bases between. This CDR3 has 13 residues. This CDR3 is CASSYTRLGTQYF. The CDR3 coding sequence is TGTGCCAGCAGTTACACCCGACTGGGGACCCAGTACTTC.

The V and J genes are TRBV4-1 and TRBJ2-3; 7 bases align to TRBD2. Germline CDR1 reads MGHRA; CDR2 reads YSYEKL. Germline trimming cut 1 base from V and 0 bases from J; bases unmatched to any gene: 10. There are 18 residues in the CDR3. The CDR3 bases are TGCGCCAGCAGCCAAGTAGGCGGGGGTAAACCTAGCACAGATACGCAGTATTTT. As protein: CASSQVGGGKPSTDTQYF.

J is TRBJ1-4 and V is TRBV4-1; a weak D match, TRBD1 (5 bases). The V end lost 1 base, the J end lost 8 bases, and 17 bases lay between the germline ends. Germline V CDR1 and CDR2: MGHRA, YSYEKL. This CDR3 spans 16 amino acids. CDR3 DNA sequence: TGCGCCAGCAGCCAAGCGGGCGGGACCGGGGTAGAAAAACTGTTTTTT. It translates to CASSQAGGTGVEKLFF.

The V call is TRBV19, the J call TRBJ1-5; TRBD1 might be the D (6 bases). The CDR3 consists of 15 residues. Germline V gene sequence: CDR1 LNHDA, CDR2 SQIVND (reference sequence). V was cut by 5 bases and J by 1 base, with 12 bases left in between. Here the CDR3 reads CASSFTGWSNQPQHF. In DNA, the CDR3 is TGTGCCAGTAGTTTCACAGGGTGGAGCAATCAGCCCCAGCATTTT.

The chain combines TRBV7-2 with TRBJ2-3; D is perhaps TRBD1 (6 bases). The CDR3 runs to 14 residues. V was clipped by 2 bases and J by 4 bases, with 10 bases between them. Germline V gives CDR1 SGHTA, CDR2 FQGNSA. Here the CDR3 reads CASSLIAGADTQYF. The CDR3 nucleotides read TGTGCCAGCAGCTTAATAGCAGGGGCAGATACGCAGTATTTT.

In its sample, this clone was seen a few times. The chain's CDR3 is CASSLRQGPYNEQFF. CDR3 DNA: TGTGCCAGCAGTCTGCGACAGGGACCGTACAATGAGCAGTTCTTC. The V call is TRBV6-5, the J call TRBJ2-1, with 7 bases that match TRBD1. Trimming removed 5 bases from V and 4 bases from J; junction bases left unmatched: 8. The CDR3 is 15 amino acids. The V gene's germline CDR1 is MNHEY and CDR2 SVGAGI.

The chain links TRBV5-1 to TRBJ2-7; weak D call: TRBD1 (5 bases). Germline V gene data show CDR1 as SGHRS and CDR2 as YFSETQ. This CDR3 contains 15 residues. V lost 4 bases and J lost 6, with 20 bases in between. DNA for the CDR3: TGCGCCAGCAGCCCCGGACACGCGGTCCCCTCCGAGCAGTACTTC. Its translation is CASSPGHAVPSEQYF.

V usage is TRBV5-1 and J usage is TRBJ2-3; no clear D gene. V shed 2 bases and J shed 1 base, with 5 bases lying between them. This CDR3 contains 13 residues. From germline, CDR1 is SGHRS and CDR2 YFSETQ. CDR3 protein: CASSFLGTDTQYF. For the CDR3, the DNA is TGCGCCAGCAGCTTTCTTGGCACAGATACGCAGTATTTT.